This T cell receptor beta chain was retrieved from a study of beta chain features in type 1 diabetes. This CDR3 is built from 16 residues. The V and J ends lost 3 bases and 5 bases respectively, with 19 bases between them. Germline V lookup: CDR1 KGHSH, CDR2 LQKENI. Study findings and constraints: Shorter TCRB CDR3s, moderately but significantly so, were found in Type 1 diabetes patients in all four CD4+ subsets. The naive, central memory and Treg TCRB repertoires showed an apparent similarity that was greater among patients than among healthy donors.

Via the markers CD45RO/CCR7/CD25/CD127/CD95/CD27, stem cell-like memory, regulatory, central memory and naive CD4+ cells were sorted. Sorted populations all had greater than 95% purity. This clone has more than one count but fewer than ten. What it recognizes is unknown. As every portion of the isolated RNA was reverse transcribed, the sequencing read expressed TCRB transcripts. Clones were read by immunoSEQ multiplex PCR, and TCRdb kept only the in-frame ones, dropping some. The table includes about 410,000 clones, more than 11% detected once. Sequences were obtained from naive CD4+ T cells from blood. The source of this sequence is a man aged 25 to 40 in good health. The chain uses TRBV18 and TRBJ2-5, with D possibly TRBD2 on 5 matching bases. This CDR3 is CASSPLPGKRRETQYF. Written as DNA, the CDR3 is TGTGCCAGCTCACCTTTGCCGGGAAAACGTAGGGAGACCCAGTACTTC.